This T cell receptor beta chain comes out of a study of cytomegalovirus exposure and HLA in healthy donors. PCR involved 60 Vbeta and 13 Jbeta primers. Assay: immunoSEQ multiplex PCR; the TCRdb copy retains only in-frame clones and omits some. The data contain under 200,000 clones, 65% to 90% of them seen just once; the ten biggest clones take up around 2%. This receptor was identified in a human donor in good health. The source material was PBMCs.

The CDR3 nucleotides are TGTGCCAGCAGTTATGGACAGTTAACTAATGAAAAACTGTTTTTT. Translating it yields CASSYGQLTNEKLFF. This rearrangement joins TRBV6-6 to TRBJ1-4; D possibly corresponds to TRBD1 (6 bases). The CDR3 sequence is 15 residues long. The germline V gene has CDR1 MNHNY and CDR2 SVGAGI (reference sequence). Trimming pared 3 bases from V and 1 base from J, leaving 9 bases between.